This T cell receptor (beta chain) was profiled in a study of T-cell memory formation after mild COVID-19. Study conclusions and caveats: The appearance of some responding clones in pre-infection memory suggested that cross-reactive memory joined. Contracting CD4+ clones lay largely in CM and EM, with CD8+ ones residing in EMRA.

This clonotype was counted a few times. Its antigen remains unknown. Trimming at V came to 5 bases and at J to 3 bases, leaving 26 bases not matched to a gene. In germline, CDR1 is SGHNT, CDR2 YENEEA. The CDR3 loop spans 23 amino acids. TCRdb passed the 5' RACE reads through MiXCR, listing each CDR3 protein once. The sample lists about 470,000 distinct CDR3 sequences; 20% to 30% were seen once. The clonotype originates from an adult woman who had mild COVID-19 (a few samples of this study predate the infection). Cell type and time point are not known. Material for sequencing was PBMCs or a T cell subset sorted from them (not recorded which). This chain uses TRBV11-3 with TRBJ2-1, with TRBD2 identical over 12 bases. DNA for the CDR3: TGTGCCAGCAGCCCCCGTCCTCCGTGGCTAGCGGGAGGGCAAGTGGGGCGCTACAATGAGCAGTTCTTC. It yields the protein CASSPRPPWLAGGQVGRYNEQFF.